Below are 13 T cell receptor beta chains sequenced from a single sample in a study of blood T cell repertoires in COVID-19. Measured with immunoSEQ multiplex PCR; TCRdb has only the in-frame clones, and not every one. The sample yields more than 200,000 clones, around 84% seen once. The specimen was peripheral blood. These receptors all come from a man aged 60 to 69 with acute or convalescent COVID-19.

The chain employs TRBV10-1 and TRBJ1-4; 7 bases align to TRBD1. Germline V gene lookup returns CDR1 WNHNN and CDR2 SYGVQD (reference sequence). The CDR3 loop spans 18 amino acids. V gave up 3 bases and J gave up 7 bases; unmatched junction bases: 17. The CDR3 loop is CASSDLQGDFPSGEKLFF. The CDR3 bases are TGCGCCAGCAGTGATTTGCAGGGGGACTTCCCATCGGGTGAAAAACTGTTTTTT.

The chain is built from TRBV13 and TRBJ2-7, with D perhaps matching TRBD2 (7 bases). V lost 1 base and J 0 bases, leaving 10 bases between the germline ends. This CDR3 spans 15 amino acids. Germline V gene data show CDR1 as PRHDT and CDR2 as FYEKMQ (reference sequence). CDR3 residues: CASSLAGGLSYEQYF. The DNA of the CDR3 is TGTGCCAGCAGCTTAGCGGGGGGCCTCTCCTACGAGCAGTACTTC.

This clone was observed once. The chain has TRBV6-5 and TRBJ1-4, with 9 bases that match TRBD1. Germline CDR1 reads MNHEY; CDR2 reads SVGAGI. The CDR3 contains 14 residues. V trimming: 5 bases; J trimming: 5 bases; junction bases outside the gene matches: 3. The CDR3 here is CASSLDRGNEKLFF. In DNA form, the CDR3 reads TGTGCCAGCAGTCTAGACAGGGGGAATGAAAAACTGTTTTTT.

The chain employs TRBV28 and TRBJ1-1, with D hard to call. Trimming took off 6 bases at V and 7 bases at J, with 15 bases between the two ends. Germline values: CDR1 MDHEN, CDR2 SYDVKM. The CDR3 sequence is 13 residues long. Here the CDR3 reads CASSFQEAGEAFF. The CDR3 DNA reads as TGTGCCAGCAGCTTCCAGGAGGCAGGTGAAGCTTTCTTT.

CDR3 residues: CASTWTDYSYEQYF. The CDR3 nucleotides read TGCGCCAGCACCTGGACTGATTACTCCTACGAGCAGTACTTC. J is TRBJ2-7 and V is TRBV23-1; tentatively, D is TRBD2 (5 bases). TRBV23-1 is marked as an open reading frame, function uncertain. The V gene lost 7 bases and the J gene lost 0 bases, with 13 bases spanning the gap. The CDR3 extends over 14 amino acids.

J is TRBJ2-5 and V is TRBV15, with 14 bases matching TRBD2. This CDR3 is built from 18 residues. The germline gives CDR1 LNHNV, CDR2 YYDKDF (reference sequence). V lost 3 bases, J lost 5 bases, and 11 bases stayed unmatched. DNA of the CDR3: TGTGCCACCAGCAGGGATCGACTAGCGGGGGGGAGAGGGGAGACCCAGTACTTC. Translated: CATSRDRLAGGRGETQYF.

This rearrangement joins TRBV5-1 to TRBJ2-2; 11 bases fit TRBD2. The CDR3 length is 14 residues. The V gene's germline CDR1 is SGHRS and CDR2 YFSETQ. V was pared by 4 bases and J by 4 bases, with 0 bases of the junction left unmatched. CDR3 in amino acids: CASSLAGGTGELFF. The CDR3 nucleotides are TGCGCCAGCAGCCTAGCGGGAGGCACCGGGGAGCTGTTTTTT.

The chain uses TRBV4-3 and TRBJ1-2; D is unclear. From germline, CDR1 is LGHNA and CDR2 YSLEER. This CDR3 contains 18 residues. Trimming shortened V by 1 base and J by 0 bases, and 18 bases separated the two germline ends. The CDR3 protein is CASSQGRWADLANYGYTF. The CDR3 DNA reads TGCGCCAGCAGCCAAGGCAGGTGGGCCGATTTAGCTAACTATGGCTACACCTTC.

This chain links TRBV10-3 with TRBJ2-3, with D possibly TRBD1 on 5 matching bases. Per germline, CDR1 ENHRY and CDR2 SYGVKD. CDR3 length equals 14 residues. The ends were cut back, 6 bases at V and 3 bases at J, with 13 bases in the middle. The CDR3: CAIRPVSGTDTQYF. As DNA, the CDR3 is TGTGCCATCAGGCCGGTCTCAGGGACAGATACGCAGTATTTT.

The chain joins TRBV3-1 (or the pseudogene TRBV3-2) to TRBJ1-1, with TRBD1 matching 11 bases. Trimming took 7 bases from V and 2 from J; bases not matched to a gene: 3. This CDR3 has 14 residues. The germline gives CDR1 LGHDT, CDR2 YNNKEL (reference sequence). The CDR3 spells CASTGTGGNTEAFF. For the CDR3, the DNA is TGTGCCAGCACCGGGACAGGGGGAAACACTGAAGCTTTCTTT.

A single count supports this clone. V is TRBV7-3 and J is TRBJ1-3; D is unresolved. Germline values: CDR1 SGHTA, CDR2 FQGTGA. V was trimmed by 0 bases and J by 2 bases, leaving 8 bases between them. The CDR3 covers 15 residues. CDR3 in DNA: TGTGCCAGCAGCTTAACGGGAGCAGCTGGAAACACCATATATTTT. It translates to CASSLTGAAGNTIYF. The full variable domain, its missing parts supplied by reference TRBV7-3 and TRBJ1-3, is GAGVSQTPSNKVTEKGKYVELRCDPISGHTALYWYRQSLGQGPEFLIYFQGTGAADDSGLPNDRFFAVRPEGSVSTLKIQRTERGDSAVYLCASSLTGAAGNTIYFGEGSWLTVV.

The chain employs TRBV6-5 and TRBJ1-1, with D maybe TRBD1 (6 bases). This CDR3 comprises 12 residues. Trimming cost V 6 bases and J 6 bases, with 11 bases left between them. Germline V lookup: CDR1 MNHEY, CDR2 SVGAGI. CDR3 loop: CASSVGQPEAFF. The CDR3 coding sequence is TGTGCCAGCAGCGTTGGACAGCCTGAAGCTTTCTTT.

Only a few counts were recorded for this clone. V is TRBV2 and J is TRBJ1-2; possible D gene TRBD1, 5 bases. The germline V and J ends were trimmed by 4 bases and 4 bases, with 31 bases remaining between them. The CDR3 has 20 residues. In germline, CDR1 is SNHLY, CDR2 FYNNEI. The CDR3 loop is CASSARRMTSGPRSVYGYTF. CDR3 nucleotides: TGTGCCAGCAGTGCCCGTCGTATGACTTCAGGGCCGAGGAGCGTCTATGGCTACACCTTC. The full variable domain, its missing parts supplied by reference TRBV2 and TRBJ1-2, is EPEVTQTPSHQVTQMGQEVILRCVPISNHLYFYWYRQILGQKVEFLVSFYNNEISEKSEIFDDQFSVERPDGSNFTLKIRSTKLEDSAMYFCASSARRMTSGPRSVYGYTFGSGTRLTVV.